This TCR beta chain comes out of a study of graft-versus-host responses after intestinal transplantation. As for the study in general: Isolated intestinal, liver-intestinal, or multivisceral transplants had been given to the recipients.

CDR3 length equals 15 residues. Trimming at V came to 2 bases and at J to 4 bases, leaving 7 bases not matched to a gene. In germline, CDR1 is MGHRA, CDR2 YSYEKL. Whole-study results and caveats: Within allografts, high graft-versus-host to host-versus-graft clonal ratios were seen among patients with graft-donor T cell macrochimerism.

A single count supports this clone. Its antigen is currently unknown. Profiled with immunoSEQ multiplex PCR; TCRdb holds only in-frame clones, not every one. The sample comprises 45,000 to 65,000 clones, around 93% of which are singletons, and approximately 0.4% rests with the top ten. The source of this sequence is a human donor who was the organ donor for an intestinal transplant. Sequences were derived from unstimulated CD4+ T cells sorted from spleen or lymph node cells, sampled before transplant. The J gene is TRBJ2-7, the V gene TRBV4-1, with 8 bases matching TRBD1. The CDR3 DNA sequence: TGCGCCAGCAGCCAACACCTGGACAGGGCTTACGAGCAGTACTTC. Amino acid sequence: CASSQHLDRAYEQYF.